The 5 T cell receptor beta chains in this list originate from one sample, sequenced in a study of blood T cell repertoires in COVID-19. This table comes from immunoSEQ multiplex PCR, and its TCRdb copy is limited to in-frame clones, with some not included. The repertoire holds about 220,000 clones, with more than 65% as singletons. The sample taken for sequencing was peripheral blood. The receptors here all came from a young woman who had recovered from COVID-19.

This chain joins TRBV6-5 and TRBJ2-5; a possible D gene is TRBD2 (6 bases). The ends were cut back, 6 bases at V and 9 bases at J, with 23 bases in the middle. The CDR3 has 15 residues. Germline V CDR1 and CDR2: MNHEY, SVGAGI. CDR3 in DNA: TGTGCCAGCAGAACCGGAGATCCTACGAGGGAGGCCCAGTACTTC. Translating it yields CASRTGDPTREAQYF.

The CDR3 DNA reads as TGTGCCAGCAGTTTCCAGGGCAATGGCTACACCTTC. Translation: CASSFQGNGYTF. The chain is built from TRBV28 and TRBJ1-2, with D possibly TRBD1 on 5 matching bases. This CDR3 has 12 amino acids. V was trimmed by 3 bases and J by 6 bases, leaving 8 bases between them. Germline V CDR1 and CDR2: MDHEN, SYDVKM.

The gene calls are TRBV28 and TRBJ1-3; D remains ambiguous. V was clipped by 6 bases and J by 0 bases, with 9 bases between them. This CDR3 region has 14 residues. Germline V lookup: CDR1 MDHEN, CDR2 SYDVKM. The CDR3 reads CASRQASSGNTIYF. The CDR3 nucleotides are TGTGCCAGCAGGCAGGCGAGCTCTGGAAACACCATATATTTT.

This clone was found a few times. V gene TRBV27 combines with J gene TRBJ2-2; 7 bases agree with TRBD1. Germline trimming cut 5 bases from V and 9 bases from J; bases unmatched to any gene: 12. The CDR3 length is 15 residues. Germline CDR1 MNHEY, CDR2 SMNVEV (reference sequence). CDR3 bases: TGTGCCAGCAGTGGCTTGGGGACAGTGGGCCGGGAGCTGTTTTTT. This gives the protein CASSGLGTVGRELFF.

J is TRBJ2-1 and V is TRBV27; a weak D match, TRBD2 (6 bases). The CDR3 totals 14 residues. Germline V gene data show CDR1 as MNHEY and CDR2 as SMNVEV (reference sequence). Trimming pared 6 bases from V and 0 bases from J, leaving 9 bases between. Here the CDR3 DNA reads TGTGCCAGCAGATTTAGCGGCTCCTACAATGAGCAGTTCTTC. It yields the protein CASRFSGSYNEQFF.